These T cell receptor beta chains were read from a single sample in a study of blood T cell repertoires in COVID-19. Sequenced by immunoSEQ multiplex PCR; TCRdb stores in-frame clones only, minus some. The table shows 92,000 or so clones, with approximately 75% occurring only once. Sequencing was performed on peripheral blood. These TCRs come from a woman over 75 with acute or convalescent COVID-19. Both conserved end residues are part of each CDR3. The D gene is left open where the match is weak. Not every row has a clone size; where given, it reads once, few, many or a size class.

TRBD2 12 TRBJ2-1 NA TRBV7-9 CAGAGFYNEQFF TGTGCAGGAGCGGGGTTTTACAATGAGCAGTTCTTC
TRBD2 17 TRBJ2-1 few TRBV7-2 CASSLGSGNGAYNEQFF TGTGCCAGCAGCTTAGGGAGCGGGAATGGAGCCTACAATGAGCAGTTCTTC
NA 14 TRBJ1-1 few TRBV5-1 CASSLGPGGTEAFF TGCGCCAGCAGCTTGGGTCCGGGGGGCACTGAAGCTTTCTTT
TRBD2 16 TRBJ2-5 NA TRBV13 CASSGPWRGGKETQYF TGTGCCAGCAGTGGCCCCTGGCGGGGGGGAAAAGAGACCCAGTACTTC
NA 14 TRBJ2-3 NA TRBV2 CASRQGVDTDTQYF TGTGCCAGCAGGCAGGGTGTAGACACAGATACGCAGTATTTT
TRBD2 15 TRBJ2-7 once TRBV18 CAVSRRGAELYEQYF TGTGCCGTCTCAAGGCGGGGGGCAGAACTCTACGAGCAGTACTTC
NA 11 TRBJ1-2 NA TRBV19 CASRENYGYTF TGTGCCAGTCGGGAAAACTATGGCTACACCTTC
TRBD2 18 TRBJ2-1 NA TRBV7-3 CASSPGLAGVSSYNEQFF TGTGCCAGCAGCCCCGGACTAGCGGGGGTCAGCTCCTACAATGAGCAGTTCTTC
TRBD1 15 TRBJ2-5 NA TRBV11-2 CASSWGYRGKGTQYF TGTGCCAGCAGCTGGGGGTACAGGGGGAAGGGGACCCAGTACTTC
NA 12 TRBJ1-5 NA TRBV6-5 CASQGFNQPQHF TGTGCCTCCCAGGGGTTCAATCAGCCCCAGCATTTT
TRBD1 15 TRBJ2-5 once TRBV4-1 CASSQGQLTQETQYF TGCGCCAGCAGCCAGGGACAGCTTACTCAAGAGACCCAGTACTTC
NA 13 TRBJ1-6 once TRBV19 CASSIRGNSPLHF TGTGCCAGTAGTATCCGGGGTAATTCACCCCTCCACTTT
NA 14 TRBJ2-7 once TRBV2 CASSAGRLSYEQYF TGTGCCAGCAGTGCAGGGCGACTCTCCTACGAGCAGTACTTC
TRBD2 16 TRBJ2-3 once TRBV5-4 CASSLKRSGATDTQYF TGTGCCAGCAGCTTGAAGAGGAGCGGGGCGACAGATACGCAGTATTTT
TRBD1 17 TRBJ2-6 NA TRBV25-1 CASRGTGFNSGANVLTF TGTGCCAGCAGGGGGACAGGGTTCAACTCTGGGGCCAACGTCCTGACTTTC
NA 15 TRBJ1-5 once TRBV19 CASTGTGTLNQPQHF TGTGCCAGTACGGGAACAGGGACCCTCAATCAGCCCCAGCATTTT
NA 17 TRBJ1-1 NA TRBV7-8 CASSPHPWTAQNTEAFF TGTGCCAGCAGCCCCCACCCCTGGACAGCCCAGAACACTGAAGCTTTCTTT
TRBD2 15 TRBJ2-5 NA TRBV6-2/TRBV6-3 CASSYRRGGQETQYF TGTGCCAGCAGTTACAGGCGGGGGGGCCAAGAGACCCAGTACTTC
TRBD2 16 TRBJ2-4 NA TRBV5-1 CASSLVSGGAKNIQYF TGCGCCAGCAGCTTGGTTTCGGGGGGAGCCAAAAACATTCAGTACTTC
NA 15 TRBJ1-1 NA TRBV12-5 CASGLGGAPNTEAFF TGTGCTAGTGGTTTGGGTGGGGCCCCGAACACTGAAGCTTTCTTT
TRBD2 17 TRBJ2-7 few TRBV7-2 CASSRSTSGGGLYEQYF TGTGCCAGCAGCCGTTCGACTAGCGGGGGTGGTTTATACGAGCAGTACTTC
TRBD1 16 TRBJ2-5 NA TRBV11-1 CASSLAGQGILETQYF TGTGCCAGCAGCTTAGCGGGACAGGGTATCCTGGAGACCCAGTACTTC
TRBD1 17 TRBJ2-5 NA TRBV5-5 CASSSLPGQGASGTQYF TGTGCCAGCAGCTCTTTACCGGGACAGGGGGCTTCAGGGACCCAGTACTTC
TRBD1 15 TRBJ1-5 NA TRBV7-2 CASSPVTGGNQPQHF TGTGCCAGCAGCCCCGTGACAGGGGGAAATCAGCCCCAGCATTTT
NA 14 TRBJ1-4 NA TRBV18 CASSPYERNEKLFF TGTGCCAGCTCACCATATGAGAGAAATGAAAAACTGTTTTTT
TRBD2 14 TRBJ2-5 NA TRBV28 CASSSGGAEETQYF TGTGCCAGCAGTTCCGGGGGGGCCGAAGAGACCCAGTACTTC
TRBD1 15 TRBJ2-7 NA TRBV6-2/TRBV6-3 CASSPRGQGNYEQYF TGTGCCAGCAGTCCGAGGGGACAGGGGAACTACGAGCAGTACTTC
NA 15 TRBJ2-3 NA TRBV10-3 CAIKEFIGGTDTQYF TGTGCCATCAAAGAATTTATAGGGGGAACAGATACGCAGTATTTT
TRBD2 15 TRBJ2-5 NA TRBV4-1 CASSQVGLSGETQYF TGCGCCAGCAGCCAAGTCGGTCTTAGCGGGGAGACCCAGTACTTC
NA 15 TRBJ1-4 NA TRBV21-1 CASSLRARFNEKLFF TGTGCCAGCAGCCTAAGAGCGCGGTTTAATGAAAAACTGTTTTTT